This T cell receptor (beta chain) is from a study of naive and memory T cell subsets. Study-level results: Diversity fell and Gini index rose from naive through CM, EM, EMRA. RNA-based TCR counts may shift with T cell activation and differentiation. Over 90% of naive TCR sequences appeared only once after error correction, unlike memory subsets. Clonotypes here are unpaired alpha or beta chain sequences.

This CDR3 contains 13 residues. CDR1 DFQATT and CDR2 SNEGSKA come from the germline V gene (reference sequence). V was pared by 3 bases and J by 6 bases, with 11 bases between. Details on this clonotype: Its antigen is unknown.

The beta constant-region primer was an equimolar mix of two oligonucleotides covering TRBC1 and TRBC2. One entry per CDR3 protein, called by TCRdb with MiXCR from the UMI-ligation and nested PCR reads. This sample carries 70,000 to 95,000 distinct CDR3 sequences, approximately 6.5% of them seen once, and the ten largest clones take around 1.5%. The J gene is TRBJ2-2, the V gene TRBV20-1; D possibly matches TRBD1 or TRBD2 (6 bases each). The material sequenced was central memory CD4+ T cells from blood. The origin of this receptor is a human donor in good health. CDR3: CSARRGASGELFF. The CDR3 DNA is TGCAGTGCTAGGAGGGGGGCCTCCGGGGAGCTGTTTTTT.